This TCR beta chain was captured by sequencing in a study of Graves' ophthalmopathy and Graves' hyperthyroidism. Clinicians diagnosed using symptoms, serum thyroxine, TRAb, thyroid ultrasound and orbital computed tomography. The V and J ends lost 3 bases and 4 bases respectively, with 12 bases between them. Germline lookup yields CDR1 MNHNS and CDR2 SASEGT. The CDR3 spans 14 residues. The study amplified TCR beta CDR3 regions using RNA transcripts. A first-round RT-PCR used HTBI primers, followed by a second-round multiplex PCR. TCRdb itself ran the multiplex PCR reads through MiXCR, one entry per CDR3 protein. The table shows around 1.1 million distinct CDR3 sequences, with less than 45% occurring only once.

This TCR came from an adult man with Graves' hyperthyroidism. The chain couples TRBV6-1 to TRBJ1-2, with D perhaps matching TRBD1 (6 bases). Sequences were obtained from peripheral blood or thyroid tissue (not recorded which). CDR3 amino acids: CASSDRQATYGYTF. The DNA for the CDR3 is TGTGCCAGCAGTGATAGACAGGCGACCTATGGCTACACCTTC.